This TCR beta chain was identified during a study of blood T cell repertoires in COVID-19. Overall study: Nucleic acid was either cDNA or gDNA, and it came from T cells, B-cell-depleted T cells, or PBMCs.

The germline CDR1 and CDR2 sequences are SQVTM and ANQGSEA. The V end was cut by 7 bases, the J end by 1 base, with 7 bases between. The CDR3 contains 11 residues. Assay: immunoSEQ multiplex PCR; the TCRdb copy retains only in-frame clones and omits some. The sample yields 95,000 or so clones, about 84% seen once. This chain joins TRBV29-1 and TRBJ1-1; D gene uncertain. The material sequenced was peripheral blood. The receptor was isolated from a man older than 75 with active or convalescent COVID-19. CDR3 DNA: TGCAGCGGCGGCAGGAACACTGAAGCTTTCTTT. It specifies CSGGRNTEAFF.